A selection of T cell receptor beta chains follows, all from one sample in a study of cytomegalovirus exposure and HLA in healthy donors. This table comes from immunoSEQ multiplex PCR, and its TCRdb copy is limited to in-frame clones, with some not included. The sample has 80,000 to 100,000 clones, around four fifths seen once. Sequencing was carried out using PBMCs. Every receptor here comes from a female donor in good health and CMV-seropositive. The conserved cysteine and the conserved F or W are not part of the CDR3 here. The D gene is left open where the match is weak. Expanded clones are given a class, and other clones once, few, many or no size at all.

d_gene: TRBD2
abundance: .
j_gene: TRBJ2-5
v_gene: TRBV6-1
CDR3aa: ASKGPREGTQY

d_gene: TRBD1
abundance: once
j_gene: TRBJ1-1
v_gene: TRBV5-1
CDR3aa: ASSPSTGRHTEAF

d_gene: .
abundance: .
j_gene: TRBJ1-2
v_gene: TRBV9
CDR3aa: ASSGGDRRYGYT

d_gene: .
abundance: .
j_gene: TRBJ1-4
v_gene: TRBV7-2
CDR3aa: ASSLVGIGGEKLF

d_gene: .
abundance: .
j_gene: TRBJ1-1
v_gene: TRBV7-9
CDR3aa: ASSFGGSTEAF

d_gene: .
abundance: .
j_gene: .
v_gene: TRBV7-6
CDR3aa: ASSLEVGREQY

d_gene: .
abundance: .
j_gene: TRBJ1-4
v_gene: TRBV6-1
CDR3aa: ASSESAGAYEKLF

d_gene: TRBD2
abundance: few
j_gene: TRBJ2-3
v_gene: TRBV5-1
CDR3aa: ASSSGLAGGRSGTDTQY

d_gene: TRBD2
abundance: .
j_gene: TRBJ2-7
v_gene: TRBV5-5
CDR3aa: ASSLTSGGMNEQY

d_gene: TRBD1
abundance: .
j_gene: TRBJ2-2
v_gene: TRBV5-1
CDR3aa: ASSVETGENTGELF

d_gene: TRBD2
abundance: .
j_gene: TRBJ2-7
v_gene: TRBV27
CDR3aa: ASRPAGTSEQY